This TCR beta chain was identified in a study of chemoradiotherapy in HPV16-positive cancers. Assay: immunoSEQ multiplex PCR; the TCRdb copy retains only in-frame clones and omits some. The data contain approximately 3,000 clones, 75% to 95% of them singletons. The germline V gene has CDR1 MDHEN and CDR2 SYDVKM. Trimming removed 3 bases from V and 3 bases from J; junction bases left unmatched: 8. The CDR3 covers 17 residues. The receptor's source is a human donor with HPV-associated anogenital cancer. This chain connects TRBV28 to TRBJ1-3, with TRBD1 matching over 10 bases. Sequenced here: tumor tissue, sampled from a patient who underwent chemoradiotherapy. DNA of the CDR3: TGTGCCAGCAGTTTTTCGACAGGGGGCCTTTTTGGAAACACCATATATTTT. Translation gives CASSFSTGGLFGNTIYF.